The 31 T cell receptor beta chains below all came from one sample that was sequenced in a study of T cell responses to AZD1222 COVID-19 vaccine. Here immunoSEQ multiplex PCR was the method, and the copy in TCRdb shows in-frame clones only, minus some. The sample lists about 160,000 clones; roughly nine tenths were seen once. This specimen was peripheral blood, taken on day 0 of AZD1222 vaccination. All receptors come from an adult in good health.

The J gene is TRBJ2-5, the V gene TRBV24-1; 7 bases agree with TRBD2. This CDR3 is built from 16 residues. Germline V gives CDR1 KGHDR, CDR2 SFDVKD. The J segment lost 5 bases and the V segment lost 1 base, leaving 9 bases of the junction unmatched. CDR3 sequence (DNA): TGTGCCACCAGTGATTTTGTAACGGGGGAGGGGGAGACCCAGTACTTC. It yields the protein CATSDFVTGEGETQYF.

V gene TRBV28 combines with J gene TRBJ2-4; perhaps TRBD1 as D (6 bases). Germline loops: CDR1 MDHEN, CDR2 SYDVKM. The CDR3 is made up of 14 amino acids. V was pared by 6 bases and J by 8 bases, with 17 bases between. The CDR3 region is CASSLGGSLDIQYF. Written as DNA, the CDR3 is TGTGCCAGCAGCTTAGGGGGTTCTTTGGACATTCAGTACTTC.

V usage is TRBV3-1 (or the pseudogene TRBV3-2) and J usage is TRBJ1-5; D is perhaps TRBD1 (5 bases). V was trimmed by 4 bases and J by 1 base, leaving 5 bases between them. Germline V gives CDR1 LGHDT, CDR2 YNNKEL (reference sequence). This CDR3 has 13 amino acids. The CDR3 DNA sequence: TGTGCCAGCAGCCGGGACAGCAATCAGCCCCAGCATTTT. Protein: CASSRDSNQPQHF.

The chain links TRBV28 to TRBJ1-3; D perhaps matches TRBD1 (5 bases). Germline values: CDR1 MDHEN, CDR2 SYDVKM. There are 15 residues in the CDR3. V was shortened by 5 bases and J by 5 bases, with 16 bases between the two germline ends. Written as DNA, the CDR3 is TGTGCCAGCAGTCCTCTGGGGGGGTCCAGAAACACCATATATTTT. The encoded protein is CASSPLGGSRNTIYF.

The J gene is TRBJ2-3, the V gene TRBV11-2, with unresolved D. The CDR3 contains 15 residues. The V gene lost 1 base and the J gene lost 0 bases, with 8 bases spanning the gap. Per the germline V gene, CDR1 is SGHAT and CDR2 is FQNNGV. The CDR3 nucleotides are TGTGCCAGCAGCTTAGTCCTTGGGAGCACAGATACGCAGTATTTT. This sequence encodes CASSLVLGSTDTQYF.

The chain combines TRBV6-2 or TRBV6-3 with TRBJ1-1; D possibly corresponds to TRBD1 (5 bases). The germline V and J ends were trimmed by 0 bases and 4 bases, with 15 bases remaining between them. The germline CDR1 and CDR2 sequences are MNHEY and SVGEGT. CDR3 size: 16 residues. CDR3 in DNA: TGTGCCAGCAGTTACTCGATTTGGGGCAACATCACTGAAGCTTTCTTT. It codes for CASSYSIWGNITEAFF.

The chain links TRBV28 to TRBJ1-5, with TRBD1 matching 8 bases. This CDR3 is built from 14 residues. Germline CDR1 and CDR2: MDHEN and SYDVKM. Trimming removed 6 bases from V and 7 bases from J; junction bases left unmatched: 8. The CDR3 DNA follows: TGTGCCAGCAGCGCAGGGGGCGCCGGCCAGCCCCAGCATTTT. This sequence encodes CASSAGGAGQPQHF. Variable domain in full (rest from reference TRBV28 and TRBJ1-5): DVKVTQSSRYLVKRTGEKVFLECVQDMDHENMFWYRQDPGLGLRLIYFSYDVKMKEKGDIPEGYSVSREKKERFSLILESASTNQTSMYLCASSAGGAGQPQHFGDGTRLSIL.

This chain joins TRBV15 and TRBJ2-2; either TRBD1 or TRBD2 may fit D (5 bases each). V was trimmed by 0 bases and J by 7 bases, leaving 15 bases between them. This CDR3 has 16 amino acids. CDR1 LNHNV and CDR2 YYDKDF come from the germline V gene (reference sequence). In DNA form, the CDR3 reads TGTGCCACCAGCAGAGAAGCGAGGGGTCAGGGCGGGGAGCTGTTTTTT. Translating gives CATSREARGQGGELFF.

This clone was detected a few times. The CDR3 region is CASSFSPRAGGFTEAFF. CDR3 nucleotides: TGTGCCAGCAGTTTCTCCCCGCGGGCAGGGGGCTTCACTGAAGCTTTCTTT. The chain joins TRBV6-2 or TRBV6-3 to TRBJ1-1, with 8 bases lining up with TRBD1. CDR1 and CDR2 from the germline V gene are MNHEY and SVGEGT. The V and J ends lost 4 bases and 4 bases, in that order; junction bases with no gene match: 14. CDR3 size: 17 residues.

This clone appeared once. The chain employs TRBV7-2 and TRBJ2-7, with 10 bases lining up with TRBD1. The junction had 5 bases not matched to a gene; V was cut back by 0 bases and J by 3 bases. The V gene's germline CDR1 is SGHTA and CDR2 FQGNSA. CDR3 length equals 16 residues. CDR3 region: CASSLAPRTGGYEQYF. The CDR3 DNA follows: TGTGCCAGCAGCTTAGCGCCAAGGACAGGGGGCTACGAGCAGTACTTC.

In DNA form, the CDR3 reads TGTGCCAGCAGCCCAACGTGGACAGGGGGCTCAATAGATACGCAGTATTTT. It is translated as CASSPTWTGGSIDTQYF. The gene calls are TRBV9 and TRBJ2-3, with 11 bases identical to TRBD1. Germline V gives CDR1 SGDLS, CDR2 YYNGEE. With 4 bases clipped from V and 5 bases from J, the junction kept 12 bases outside the gene matches. The CDR3 has 17 residues.

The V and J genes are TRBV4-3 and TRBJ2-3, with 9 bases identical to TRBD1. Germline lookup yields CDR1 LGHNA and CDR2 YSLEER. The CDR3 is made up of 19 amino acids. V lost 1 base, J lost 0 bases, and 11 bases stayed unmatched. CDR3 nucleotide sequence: TGCGCCAGCAGCCAAGGGGTACAGGGGGCAACCCGCAGCACAGATACGCAGTATTTT. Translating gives CASSQGVQGATRSTDTQYF.

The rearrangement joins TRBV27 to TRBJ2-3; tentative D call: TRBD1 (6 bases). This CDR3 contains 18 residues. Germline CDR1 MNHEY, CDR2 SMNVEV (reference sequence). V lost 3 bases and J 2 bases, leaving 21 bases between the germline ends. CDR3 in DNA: TGTGCCAGCAGTTTTCTTGGTATTGAGGGGACACACACAGATACGCAGTATTTT. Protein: CASSFLGIEGTHTDTQYF.

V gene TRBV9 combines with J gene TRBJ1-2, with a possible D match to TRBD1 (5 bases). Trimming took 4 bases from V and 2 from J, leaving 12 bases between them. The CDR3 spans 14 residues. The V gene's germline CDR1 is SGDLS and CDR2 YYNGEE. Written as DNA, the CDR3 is TGTGCCAGCAGCCCCTCCGGGACCAACTATGGCTACACCTTC. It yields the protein CASSPSGTNYGYTF.

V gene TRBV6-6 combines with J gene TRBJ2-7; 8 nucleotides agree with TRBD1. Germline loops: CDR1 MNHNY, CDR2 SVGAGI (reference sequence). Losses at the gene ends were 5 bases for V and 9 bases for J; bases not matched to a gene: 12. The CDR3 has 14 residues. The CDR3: CASSQGATRPGQYF. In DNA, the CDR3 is TGTGCCAGCAGTCAGGGGGCGACGCGTCCGGGGCAGTACTTC.

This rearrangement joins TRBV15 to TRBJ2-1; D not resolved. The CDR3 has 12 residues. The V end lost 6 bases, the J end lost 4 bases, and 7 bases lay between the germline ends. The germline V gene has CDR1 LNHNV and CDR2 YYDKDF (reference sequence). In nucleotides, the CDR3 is TGTGCCACCAGTACCCATTACAATGAGCAGTTCTTC. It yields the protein CATSTHYNEQFF.

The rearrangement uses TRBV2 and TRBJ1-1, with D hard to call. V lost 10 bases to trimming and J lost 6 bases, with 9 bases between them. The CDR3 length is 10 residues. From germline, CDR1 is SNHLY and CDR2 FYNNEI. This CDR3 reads CAILGAEAFF. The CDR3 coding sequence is TGTGCCATACTAGGAGCTGAAGCTTTCTTT.

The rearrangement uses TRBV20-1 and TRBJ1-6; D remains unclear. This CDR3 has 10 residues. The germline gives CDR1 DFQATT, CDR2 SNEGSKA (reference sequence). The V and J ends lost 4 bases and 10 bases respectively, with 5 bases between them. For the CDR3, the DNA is TGCAGTGCTAACCCCTCACCCCTCCACTTT. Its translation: CSANPSPLHF.

The DNA of the CDR3 is TGTGCCAGCAGCTTGGGACTAGCGGGGGACCTGACCCAGTACTTC. It yields the protein CASSLGLAGDLTQYF. This chain connects TRBV13 to TRBJ2-5; 14 bases align to TRBD2. From germline, CDR1 is PRHDT and CDR2 FYEKMQ (reference sequence). V lost 3 bases and J lost 7; bases outside the gene matches: 4. There are 15 residues in the CDR3.

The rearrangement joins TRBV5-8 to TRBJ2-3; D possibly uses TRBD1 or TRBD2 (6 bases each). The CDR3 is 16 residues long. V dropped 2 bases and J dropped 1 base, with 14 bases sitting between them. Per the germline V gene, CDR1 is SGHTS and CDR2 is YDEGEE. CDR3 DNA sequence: TGTGCCAGCAGCTTTGAGAGGGGGGTCGGCACAGATACGCAGTATTTT. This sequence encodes CASSFERGVGTDTQYF. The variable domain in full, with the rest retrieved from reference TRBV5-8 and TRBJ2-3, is EAGVTQSPTHLIKTRGQQATLRCSPISGHTSVYWYQQALGLGLQFLLWYDEGEERNRGNFPPRFSGRQFPNYSSELNVNALELEDSALYLCASSFERGVGTDTQYFGPGTRLTVL.

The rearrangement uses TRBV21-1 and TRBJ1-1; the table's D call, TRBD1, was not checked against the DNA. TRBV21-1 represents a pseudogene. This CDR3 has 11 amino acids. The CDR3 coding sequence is TGTGCACCAACCGGGACACTGGAAGCTTTCTTT. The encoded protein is CAPTGTLEAFF.

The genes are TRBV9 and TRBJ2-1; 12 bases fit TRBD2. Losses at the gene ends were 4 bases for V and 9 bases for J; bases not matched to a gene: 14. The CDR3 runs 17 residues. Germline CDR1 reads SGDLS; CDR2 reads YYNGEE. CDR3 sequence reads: CASSLGLAGTPGLEQFF. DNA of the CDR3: TGTGCCAGCAGCCTTGGACTAGCGGGGACCCCAGGACTTGAGCAGTTCTTC. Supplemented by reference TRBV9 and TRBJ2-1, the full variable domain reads DSGVTQTPKHLITATGQRVTLRCSPRSGDLSVYWYQQSLDQGLQFLIQYYNGEERAKGNILERFSAQQFPDLHSELNLSSLELGDSALYFCASSLGLAGTPGLEQFFGPGTRLTVL.

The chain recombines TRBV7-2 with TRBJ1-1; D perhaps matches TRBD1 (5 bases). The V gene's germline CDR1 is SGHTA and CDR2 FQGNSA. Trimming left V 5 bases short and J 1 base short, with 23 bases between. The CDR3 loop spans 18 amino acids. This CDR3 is CASSRSWGAGQKNTEAFF. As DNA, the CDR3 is TGTGCCAGCAGCCGTTCCTGGGGCGCGGGTCAGAAGAACACTGAAGCTTTCTTT.

DNA of the CDR3: TGTGCCAGCAGCTTAGAATACGAGCAGTACTTC. Its protein product is CASSLEYEQYF. This chain links TRBV7-6 with TRBJ2-7, with unresolved D. This CDR3 contains 11 residues. V was pared by 1 base and J by 4 bases, with 2 bases between. Germline assignment: CDR1 SGHVS and CDR2 FNYEAQ.

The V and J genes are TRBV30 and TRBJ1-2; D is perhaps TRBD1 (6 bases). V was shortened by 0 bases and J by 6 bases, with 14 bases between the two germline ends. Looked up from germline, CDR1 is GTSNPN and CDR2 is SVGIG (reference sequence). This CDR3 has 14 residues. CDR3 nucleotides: TGTGCCTGGAGTGTACGAGGGGGGGGCGATGGCTACACCTTC. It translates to CAWSVRGGGDGYTF. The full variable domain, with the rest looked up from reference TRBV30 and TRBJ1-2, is SQTIHQWPATLVQPVGSPLSLECTVEGTSNPNLYWYRQAAGRGLQLLFYSVGIGQISSEVPQNLSASRPQDRQFILSSKKLLLSDSGFYLCAWSVRGGGDGYTFGSGTRLTVV.

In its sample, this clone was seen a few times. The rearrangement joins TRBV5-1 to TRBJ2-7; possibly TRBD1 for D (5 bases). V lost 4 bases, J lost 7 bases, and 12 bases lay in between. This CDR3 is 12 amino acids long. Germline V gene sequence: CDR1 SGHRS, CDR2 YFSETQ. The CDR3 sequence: CASSPRDSEQYF. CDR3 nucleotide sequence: TGCGCCAGCAGCCCGCGCGACAGTGAGCAGTACTTC.

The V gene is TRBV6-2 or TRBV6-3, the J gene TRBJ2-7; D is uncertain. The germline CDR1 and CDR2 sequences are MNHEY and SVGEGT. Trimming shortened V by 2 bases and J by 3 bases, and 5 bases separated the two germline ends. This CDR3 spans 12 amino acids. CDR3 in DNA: TGTGCCAGCAGTTACGCCAGCTACGAGCAGTACTTC. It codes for CASSYASYEQYF.

For the CDR3, the DNA is TGCGCCAGCAGCTTGGATGGGGGGAACTATGGCTACACCTTC. Protein: CASSLDGGNYGYTF. J is TRBJ1-2 and V is TRBV5-1, with a weak D call TRBD1 (5 bases). Trimming removed 0 bases from V and 2 bases from J, with 8 bases in between. The CDR3 length is 14 residues. Germline V gene lookup returns CDR1 SGHRS and CDR2 YFSETQ.

As DNA, the CDR3 is TGTGCCAGCAGGGACAGGGTTAGGAGTATGAACACTGAAGCTTTCTTT. Protein: CASRDRVRSMNTEAFF. This sequence joins TRBV2 and TRBJ1-1; TRBD1 matches at 8 bases. V trimming: 6 bases; J trimming: 0 bases; junction bases outside the gene matches: 9. The CDR3 consists of 16 residues. Germline lookup yields CDR1 SNHLY and CDR2 FYNNEI.

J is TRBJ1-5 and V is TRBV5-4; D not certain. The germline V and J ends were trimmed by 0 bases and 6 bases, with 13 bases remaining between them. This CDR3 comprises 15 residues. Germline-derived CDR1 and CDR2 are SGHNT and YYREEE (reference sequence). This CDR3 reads CASSLGRGPGQPQHF. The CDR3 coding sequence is TGTGCCAGCAGCTTGGGAAGAGGCCCGGGTCAGCCCCAGCATTTT.

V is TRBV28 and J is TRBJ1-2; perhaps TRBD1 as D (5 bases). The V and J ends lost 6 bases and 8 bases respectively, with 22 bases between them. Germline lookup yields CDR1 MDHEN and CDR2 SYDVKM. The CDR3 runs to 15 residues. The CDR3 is CASSMSTGGTPGYTF. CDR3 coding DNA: TGTGCCAGCAGCATGAGCACCGGGGGGACGCCGGGCTACACCTTC.